This T cell receptor (beta chain) was profiled in a study of cytomegalovirus exposure and HLA in healthy donors. Use of 60 Vbeta and 13 Jbeta primers characterized the PCR. Repertoires were generated with immunoSEQ multiplex PCR, while TCRdb's copy carries only in-frame clones and drops some. Counted here are approximately 110,000 clones, more than 60% occurring once; the ten biggest clones make up around 4.2%. Material: PBMCs. This clonotype originated in a woman aged 40 to 55 in good health and CMV-seronegative.

CDR3 coding DNA: TGTGCCAGTTGGACCAGGGGAGGTACCCTTGGGCTGACAGGGTGGAATAGCAATCAGCCCCAGCATTTT. Translated: CASWTRGGTLGLTGWNSNQPQHF. This chain connects TRBV19 to TRBJ1-5, with TRBD1 identical over 7 bases. CDR1 and CDR2 (germline): LNHDA, SQIVND (reference sequence). V shed 8 bases, J shed 0 bases, and the junction held 31 bases outside the gene matches. The CDR3 is made up of 23 amino acids.